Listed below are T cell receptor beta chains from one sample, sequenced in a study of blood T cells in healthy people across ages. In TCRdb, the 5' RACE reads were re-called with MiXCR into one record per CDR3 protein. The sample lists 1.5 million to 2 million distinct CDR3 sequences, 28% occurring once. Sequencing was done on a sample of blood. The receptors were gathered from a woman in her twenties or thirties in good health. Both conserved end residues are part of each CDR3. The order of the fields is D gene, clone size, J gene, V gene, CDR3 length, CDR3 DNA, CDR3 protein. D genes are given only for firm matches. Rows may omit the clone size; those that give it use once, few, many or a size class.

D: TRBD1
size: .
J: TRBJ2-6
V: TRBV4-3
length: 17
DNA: TGCGCCAGCAGTTCATGGGACAGGAACTCTGGGGCCAACGTCCTGACTTTC
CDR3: CASSSWDRNSGANVLTF

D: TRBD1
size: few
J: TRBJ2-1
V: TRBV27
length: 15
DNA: TGTGCCAGCAGTTTAAGTGTACAGGGGTACAATGAGCAGTTCTTC
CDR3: CASSLSVQGYNEQFF

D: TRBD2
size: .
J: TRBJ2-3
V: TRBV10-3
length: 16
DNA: TGTGCCATCAGTGAGACGACCAGCGGGGGGGCAGATACGCAGTATTTT
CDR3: CAISETTSGGADTQYF

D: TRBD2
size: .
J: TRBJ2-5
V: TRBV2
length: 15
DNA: TGTGCCAGCAGGGGGACTAGCGGAGGACGGGGGACCCAGTACTTC
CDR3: CASRGTSGGRGTQYF

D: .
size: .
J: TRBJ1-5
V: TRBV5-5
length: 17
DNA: TGTGCCAGCAGCTTGCATTCATCAGGGGCAGGCAATCAGCCCCAGCATTTT
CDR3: CASSLHSSGAGNQPQHF

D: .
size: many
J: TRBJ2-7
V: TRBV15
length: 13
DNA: TGTGCCACCAGCAGAGATCTTGTTACTGAGCAGTACTTC
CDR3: CATSRDLVTEQYF

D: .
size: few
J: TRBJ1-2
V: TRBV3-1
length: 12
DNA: TGTGCCAGCAGCCAAGGGGTGGGCGGCTACACCTTC
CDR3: CASSQGVGGYTF

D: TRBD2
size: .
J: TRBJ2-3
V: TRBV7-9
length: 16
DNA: TGTGCCAGCGGCCGGGGACTAGCGGGAGCGGTAGATACGCAGTATTTT
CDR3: CASGRGLAGAVDTQYF

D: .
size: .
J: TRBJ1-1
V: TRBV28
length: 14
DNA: TGTGCCAGCTTTAGGTCCGGCATTAACACTGAAGCTTTCTTT
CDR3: CASFRSGINTEAFF

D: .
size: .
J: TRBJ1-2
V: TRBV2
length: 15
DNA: TGTGCCAGCAGTGAAGGCCCCGGGACGGCCTATGGCTACACCTTC
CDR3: CASSEGPGTAYGYTF

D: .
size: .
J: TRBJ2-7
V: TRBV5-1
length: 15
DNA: TGCGCCAGCAGCGGCGGCCGGGACGGGCCCTACGAGCAGTACTTC
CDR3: CASSGGRDGPYEQYF

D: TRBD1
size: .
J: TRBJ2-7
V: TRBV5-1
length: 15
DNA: TGCGCCAGCAGCTTGGGGGACAGCCTGGGGCGCGAGCAGTACTTC
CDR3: CASSLGDSLGREQYF

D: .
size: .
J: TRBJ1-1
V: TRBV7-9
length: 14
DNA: TGTGCCAGCAGCTTAGAGGGGGTGAACACTGAAGCTTTCTTT
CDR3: CASSLEGVNTEAFF

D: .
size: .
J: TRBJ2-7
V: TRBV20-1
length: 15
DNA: TGCAGTGCCCCAGGCGCAGGTGGTCTCTCCTACGAGCAGTACTTC
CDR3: CSAPGAGGLSYEQYF

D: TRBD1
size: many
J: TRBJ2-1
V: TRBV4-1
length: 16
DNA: TGCGCCAGCAGCCAAGCGGGGACAGGGCCTTTGAATGAGCAGTTCTTC
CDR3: CASSQAGTGPLNEQFF

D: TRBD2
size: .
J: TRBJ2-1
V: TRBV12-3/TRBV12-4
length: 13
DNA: TGTGCCAGCAGTTTAGTTACTAGCGGCATTCAGTTCTTC
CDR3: CASSLVTSGIQFF

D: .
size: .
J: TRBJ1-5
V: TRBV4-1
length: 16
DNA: TGCGCCAGCAGCCTGAAATTATACACGAAGGGGCAGCCCCAGCATTTT
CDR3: CASSLKLYTKGQPQHF

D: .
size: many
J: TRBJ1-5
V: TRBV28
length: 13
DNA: TGTGCCAGCAATTCCGAGAACAATCAGCCCCAGCATTTT
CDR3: CASNSENNQPQHF

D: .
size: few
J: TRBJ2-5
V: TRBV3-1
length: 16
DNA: TGTGCCAGCAGCCAACTCGGCGGGACATTCCAAGAGACCCAGTACTTC
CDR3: CASSQLGGTFQETQYF

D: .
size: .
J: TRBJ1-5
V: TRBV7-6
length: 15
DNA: TGTGCCAGCAGCTTAGAGCAGGGAAGCAATCAGCCCCAGCATTTT
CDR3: CASSLEQGSNQPQHF

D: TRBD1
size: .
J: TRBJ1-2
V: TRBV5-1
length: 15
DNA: TGCGCCAGCAGCTCGACGACAGGGTTTGGCGATGGCTACACCTTC
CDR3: CASSSTTGFGDGYTF

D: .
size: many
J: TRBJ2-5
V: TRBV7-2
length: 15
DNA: TGTGCCAGCAGCTTAGACGGCCAGGGCCAAGAGACCCAGTACTTC
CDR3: CASSLDGQGQETQYF

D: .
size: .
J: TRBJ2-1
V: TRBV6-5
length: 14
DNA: TGTGCCAGCAGGGTCCCCAGCTCCTACAATGAGCAGTTCTTC
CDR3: CASRVPSSYNEQFF

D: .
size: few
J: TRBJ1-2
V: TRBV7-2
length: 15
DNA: TGTGCCAGCAGCTTAGCCGGGACGGCGGGCTATGGCTACACCTTC
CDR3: CASSLAGTAGYGYTF

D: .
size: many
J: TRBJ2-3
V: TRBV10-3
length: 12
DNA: TGTGCCATCAGTGAGTTGGCGGATACGCAGTATTTT
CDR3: CAISELADTQYF

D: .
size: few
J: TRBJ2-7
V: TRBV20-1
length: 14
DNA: TGCAGTGCTAGAATTCCCAGAAGGACCTACGAGCAGTACTTC
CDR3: CSARIPRRTYEQYF

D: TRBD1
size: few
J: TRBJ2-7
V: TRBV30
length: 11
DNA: TGTGCCTGGGACAGGGGCTACGAGCAGTACTTC
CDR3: CAWDRGYEQYF

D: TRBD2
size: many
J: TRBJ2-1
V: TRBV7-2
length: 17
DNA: TGTGCCAGCAGCTTAGTCGGCGCTAGCGGGAGTAGAAATGAGCAGTTCTTC
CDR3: CASSLVGASGSRNEQFF

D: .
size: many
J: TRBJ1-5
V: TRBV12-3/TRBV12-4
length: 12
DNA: TGTGCCAGCAGTCGCCCGTATCAGCCCCAGCATTTT
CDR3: CASSRPYQPQHF

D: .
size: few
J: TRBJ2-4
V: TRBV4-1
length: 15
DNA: TGCGCCAGCAGCCAAGACGCGGTATCCAAAAACATTCAGTACTTC
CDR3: CASSQDAVSKNIQYF

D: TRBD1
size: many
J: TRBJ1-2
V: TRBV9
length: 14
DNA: TGTGCCAGCAGCGGCATGACAGGGGTCGTTGGCTACACCTTC
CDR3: CASSGMTGVVGYTF

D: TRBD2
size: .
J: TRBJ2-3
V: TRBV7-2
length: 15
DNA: TGTGCCAGCAGCATGAGACTAGCGGGAGCAGATACGCAGTATTTT
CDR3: CASSMRLAGADTQYF